A selection of T cell receptor beta chains follows, all from one sample in a study of cytomegalovirus exposure and HLA in healthy donors. Clones were read by immunoSEQ multiplex PCR, and TCRdb kept only the in-frame ones, dropping some. The table shows 150,000 to 170,000 clones, with approximately 86% occurring only once. The sequenced sample was PBMCs. The origin of the receptors is a man in his late teens or twenties in good health and CMV-seropositive. Each CDR3 is given without its conserved first and last residue. A D gene is named only where the DNA matches it firmly.

TRBV7-2	TRBD2	TRBJ2-5	ASSLRGQLANQETQY
TRBV6-4	TRBD1	TRBJ2-1	ASSEAGGLYNEQF
TRBV6-5	-	TRBJ2-7	ASSLRQVQYEQY
TRBV11-3	-	TRBJ1-1	ASSSTANTEAF
TRBV7-8	TRBD1	TRBJ2-7	ASSLGTGLGDEQY
TRBV6-5	-	TRBJ2-3	ASRGGASTDTQY
TRBV4-3	-	TRBJ1-5	ASSQELQGGRSENQPQH
TRBV7-6	-	TRBJ1-1	ASSPADSNTEAF
TRBV5-4	-	TRBJ1-2	ASSRRGAGGYT
TRBV14	TRBD2	TRBJ2-3	ASSPGLAGGTDTQY